This note documents a single T cell receptor beta chain sequence. Its specificity is not known. A junction boundary mismatches the germline segment, possibly from a read error. Donation came from healthy Caucasian individuals in Russia who were aged roughly 6 to 95. Isolated per sample were at least 7 million PBMCs. With a J-beta primer mix and a sample-barcoded 5' primer, a second PCR ran about 6 to 11 cycles. Each cDNA molecule received a tag from a template-switch adaptor that had 12 random nucleotides. TCRdb itself ran the 5' RACE reads through MiXCR, one entry per CDR3 protein. The sample lists about 290,000 distinct CDR3 sequences; around 30% were seen once. Germline V gene lookup returns CDR1 MDHEN and CDR2 SYDVKM. The CDR3 contains 13 residues. This record belongs to a study of blood T cells in healthy people across ages. Study outcomes and limitations: Roughly linear age-related decline in beta diversity appeared, significant by age about 40.

The origin of this receptor is a woman aged 65 to 85 in good health. J is TRBJ2-1 and V is TRBV28, with D unclear. Input material: blood. The CDR3: CASTISTTNEQLF. The CDR3 DNA follows: TGTGCCAGCACCATAAGCACCACCAATGAGCAGTTATTC.